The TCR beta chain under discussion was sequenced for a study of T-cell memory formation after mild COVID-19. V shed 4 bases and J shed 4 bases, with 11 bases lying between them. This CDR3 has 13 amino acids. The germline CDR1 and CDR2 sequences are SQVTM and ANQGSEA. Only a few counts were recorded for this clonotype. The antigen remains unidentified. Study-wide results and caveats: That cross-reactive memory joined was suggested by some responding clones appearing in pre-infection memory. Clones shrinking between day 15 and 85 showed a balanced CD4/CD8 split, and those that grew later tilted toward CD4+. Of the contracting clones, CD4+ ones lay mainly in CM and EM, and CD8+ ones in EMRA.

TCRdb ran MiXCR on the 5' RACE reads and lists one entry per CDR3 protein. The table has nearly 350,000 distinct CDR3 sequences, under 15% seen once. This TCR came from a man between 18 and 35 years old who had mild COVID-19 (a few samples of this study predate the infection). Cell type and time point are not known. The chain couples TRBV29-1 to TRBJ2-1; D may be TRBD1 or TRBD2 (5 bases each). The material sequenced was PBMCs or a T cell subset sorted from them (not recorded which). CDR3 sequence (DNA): TGCAGCGTTGTCTCAGGGAGATACAATGAGCAGTTCTTC. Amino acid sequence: CSVVSGRYNEQFF.